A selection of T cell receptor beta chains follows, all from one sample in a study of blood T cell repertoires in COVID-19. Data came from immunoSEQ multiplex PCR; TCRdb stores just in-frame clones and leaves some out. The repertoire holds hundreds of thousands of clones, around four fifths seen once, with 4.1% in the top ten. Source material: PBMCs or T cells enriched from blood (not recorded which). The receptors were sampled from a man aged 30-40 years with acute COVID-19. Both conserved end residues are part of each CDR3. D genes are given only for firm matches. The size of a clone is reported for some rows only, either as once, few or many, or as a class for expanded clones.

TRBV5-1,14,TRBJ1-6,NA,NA,CASSLETGYSPLHF,TGCGCCAGCAGCTTGGAAACGGGTTATTCACCCCTCCACTTT
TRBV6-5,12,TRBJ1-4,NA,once,CASSPIRGKLFF,TGTGCCAGCAGTCCGATAAGGGGGAAACTGTTTTTT
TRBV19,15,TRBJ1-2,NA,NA,CASSRTTVRNYGYTF,TGTGCCAGTAGTAGAACCACGGTACGCAACTATGGCTACACCTTC
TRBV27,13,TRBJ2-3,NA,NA,CASSFLGTDTQYF,TGTGCCAGCAGTTTCCTCGGCACAGATACGCAGTATTTT
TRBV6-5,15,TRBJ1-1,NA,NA,CASSSIQGSSTEAFF,TGTGCCAGCAGTTCCATCCAGGGGAGTAGCACTGAAGCTTTCTTT
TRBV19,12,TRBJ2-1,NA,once,CASSPSGPPRFF,TGTGCCAGTAGTCCGAGCGGGCCCCCCCGGTTCTTC
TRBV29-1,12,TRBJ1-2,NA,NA,CSVSQGNYGYTF,TGCAGCGTCTCTCAGGGTAACTATGGCTACACCTTC
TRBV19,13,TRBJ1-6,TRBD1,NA,CASSIGTESPLHF,TGTGCCAGTAGTATCGGGACAGAATCACCCCTCCACTTT
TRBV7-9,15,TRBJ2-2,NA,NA,CASSPVASYTGELFF,TGTGCCAGCAGCCCCGTAGCTAGCTACACCGGGGAGCTGTTTTTT
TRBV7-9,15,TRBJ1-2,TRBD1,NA,CASSYSWDSSYGYTF,TGTGCCAGCAGCTACTCATGGGACAGCAGTTATGGCTACACCTTC
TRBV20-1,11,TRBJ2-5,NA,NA,CSARDLETQYF,TGCAGTGCTAGAGATCTGGAGACCCAGTACTTC
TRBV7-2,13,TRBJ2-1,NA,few,CASSFWGADEQFF,TGTGCCAGCAGCTTCTGGGGCGCGGATGAGCAGTTCTTC
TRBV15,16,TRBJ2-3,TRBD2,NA,CATSRAGAGVADTQYF,TGTGCCACCAGCAGAGCCGGGGCGGGAGTTGCAGATACGCAGTATTTT
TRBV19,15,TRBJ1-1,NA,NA,CASSIVSAGNTEAFF,TGTGCCAGTAGTATAGTATCGGCAGGGAACACTGAAGCTTTCTTT
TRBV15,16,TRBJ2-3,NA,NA,CATSRDARRSGDTQYF,TGTGCCACCAGCAGAGATGCCCGGCGGTCAGGGGATACGCAGTATTTT
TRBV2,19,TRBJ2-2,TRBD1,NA,CASSEYYLGQVGNTGELFF,TGTGCCAGCAGTGAATATTATCTCGGACAGGTGGGGAACACCGGGGAGCTGTTTTTT
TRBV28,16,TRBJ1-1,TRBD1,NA,CASSPPAGQGGIGAFF,TGTGCCAGCAGTCCACCCGCCGGGCAGGGGGGTATCGGAGCTTTCTTT
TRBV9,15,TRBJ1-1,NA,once,CASSGTGTPNTEAFF,TGTGCCAGCAGCGGAACCGGGACTCCGAACACTGAAGCTTTCTTT
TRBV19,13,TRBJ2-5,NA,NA,CASSSGVQETQYF,TGTGCCAGTAGCTCTGGAGTACAAGAGACCCAGTACTTC
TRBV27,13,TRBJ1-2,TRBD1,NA,CASSVGTAYGYTF,TGTGCCAGCAGTGTGGGGACAGCCTATGGCTACACCTTC
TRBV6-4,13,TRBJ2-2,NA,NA,CASSKEEFGELFF,TGTGCCAGCAGTAAGGAGGAGTTCGGGGAGCTGTTTTTT
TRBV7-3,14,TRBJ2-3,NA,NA,CASSFLGGTDTQYF,TGTGCCAGCAGCTTCCTAGGGGGCACAGATACGCAGTATTTT
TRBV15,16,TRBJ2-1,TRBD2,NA,CATSREAGDRVDEQFF,TGTGCCACCAGCAGAGAGGCGGGAGATAGGGTGGATGAGCAGTTCTTC
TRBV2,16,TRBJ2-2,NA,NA,CASSNRGYGDTGELFF,TGTGCCAGCAGTAATCGGGGGTATGGGGACACCGGGGAGCTGTTTTTT
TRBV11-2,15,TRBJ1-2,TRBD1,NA,CASSLGRGQGQGYTF,TGTGCCAGCAGCTTAGGGCGCGGGCAGGGACAGGGCTACACCTTC
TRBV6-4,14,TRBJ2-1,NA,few,CASSDRSEEDEQFF,TGTGCCAGCAGTGACCGCTCAGAAGAAGATGAGCAGTTCTTC
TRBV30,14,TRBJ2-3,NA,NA,CAWMVAGPTDTQYF,TGTGCCTGGATGGTGGCGGGGCCCACAGATACGCAGTATTTT
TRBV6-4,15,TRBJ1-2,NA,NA,CASSDSTETSYGYTF,TGTGCCAGCAGTGACTCCACAGAAACCTCCTATGGCTACACCTTC
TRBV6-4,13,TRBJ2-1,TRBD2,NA,CASSAGGHNEQFF,TGTGCCAGCAGTGCGGGGGGGCACAATGAGCAGTTCTTC
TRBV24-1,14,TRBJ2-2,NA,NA,CATSPGANTGELFF,TGTGCCACCAGTCCAGGGGCGAACACCGGGGAGCTGTTTTTT
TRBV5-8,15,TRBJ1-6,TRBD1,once,CASDGQGGFNSPLHF,TGTGCCAGCGATGGACAGGGTGGGTTTAATTCACCCCTCCACTTT
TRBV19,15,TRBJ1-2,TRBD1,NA,CASSLGTASNYGYTF,TGTGCCAGTAGCCTGGGGACAGCCTCTAACTATGGCTACACCTTC
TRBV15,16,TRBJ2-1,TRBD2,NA,CATSRDPASGGNEQFF,TGTGCCACCAGCAGAGACCCCGCTAGCGGGGGCAATGAGCAGTTCTTC
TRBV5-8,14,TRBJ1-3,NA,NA,CASSLVRGRNTIYF,TGTGCCAGCAGCTTGGTCCGGGGAAGGAACACCATATATTTT
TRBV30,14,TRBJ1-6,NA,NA,CAWSGSSYNSPLHF,TGTGCCTGGAGTGGGAGCTCCTATAATTCACCCCTCCACTTT
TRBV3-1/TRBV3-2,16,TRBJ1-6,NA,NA,CASSQEGGVINSPLHF,TGTGCCAGCAGCCAAGAGGGGGGGGTAATCAATTCACCCCTCCACTTT
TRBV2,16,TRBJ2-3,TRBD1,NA,CASRDGQGALTDTQYF,TGTGCCAGCAGGGATGGACAGGGGGCTTTAACAGATACGCAGTATTTT
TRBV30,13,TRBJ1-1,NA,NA,CAWSVYLSTEAFF,TGTGCCTGGAGTGTATATCTCAGCACTGAAGCTTTCTTT
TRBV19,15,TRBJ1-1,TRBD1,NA,CASIPRDRGLTEAFF,TGTGCCAGTATTCCCAGGGACAGGGGGCTCACTGAAGCTTTCTTT
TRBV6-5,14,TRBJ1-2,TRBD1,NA,CASRGQGLGYGYTF,TGTGCCAGCAGGGGACAGGGCTTAGGTTATGGCTACACCTTC
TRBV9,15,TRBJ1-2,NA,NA,CASSVGNGRGYGYTF,TGTGCCAGCAGCGTAGGAAACGGCCGGGGCTATGGCTACACCTTC
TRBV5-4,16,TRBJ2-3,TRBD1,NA,CASSGTGASFADTQYF,TGTGCCAGCAGTGGGACAGGGGCCAGTTTTGCAGATACGCAGTATTTT
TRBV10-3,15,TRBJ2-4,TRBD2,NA,CAISEGTSGKNIQYF,TGTGCCATCAGTGAAGGAACTAGCGGAAAAAACATTCAGTACTTC
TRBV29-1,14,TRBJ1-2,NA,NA,CSVDRDGGPLGYTF,TGCAGCGTTGATCGGGACGGGGGTCCATTAGGCTACACCTTC
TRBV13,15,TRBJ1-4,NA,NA,CASSLQGRPGEKLFF,TGTGCCAGCAGCTTACAGGGGCGCCCGGGGGAAAAACTGTTTTTT
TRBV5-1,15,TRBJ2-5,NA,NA,CASSLASVSQETQYF,TGTGCCAGCAGCTTGGCCTCAGTCTCACAAGAGACCCAGTACTTC
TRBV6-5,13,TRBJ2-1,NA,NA,CASRTGGPNEQFF,TGTGCCAGCAGGACAGGTGGGCCCAATGAGCAGTTCTTC
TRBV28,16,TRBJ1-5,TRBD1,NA,CASSFTGDILNQPQHF,TGTGCCAGCAGTTTTACAGGGGACATCTTGAATCAGCCCCAGCATTTT